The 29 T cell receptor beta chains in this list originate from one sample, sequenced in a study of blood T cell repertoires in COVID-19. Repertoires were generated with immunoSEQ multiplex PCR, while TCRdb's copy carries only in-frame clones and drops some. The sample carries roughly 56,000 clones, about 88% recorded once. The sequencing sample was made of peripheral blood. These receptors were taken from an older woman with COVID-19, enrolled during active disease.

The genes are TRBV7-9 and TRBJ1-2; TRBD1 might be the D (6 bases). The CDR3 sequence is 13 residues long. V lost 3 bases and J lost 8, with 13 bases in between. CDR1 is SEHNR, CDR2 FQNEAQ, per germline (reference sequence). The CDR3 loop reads CASSFRDNSGYTF. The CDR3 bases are TGTGCCAGCAGCTTTCGGGACAATAGCGGCTACACCTTC.

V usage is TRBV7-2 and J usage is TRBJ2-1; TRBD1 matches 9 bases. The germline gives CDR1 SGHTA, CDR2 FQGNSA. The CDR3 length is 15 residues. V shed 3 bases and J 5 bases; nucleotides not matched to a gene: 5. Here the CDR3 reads CASSFRDRANNEQFF. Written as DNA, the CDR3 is TGTGCCAGCAGCTTCCGGGACAGGGCGAACAATGAGCAGTTCTTC.

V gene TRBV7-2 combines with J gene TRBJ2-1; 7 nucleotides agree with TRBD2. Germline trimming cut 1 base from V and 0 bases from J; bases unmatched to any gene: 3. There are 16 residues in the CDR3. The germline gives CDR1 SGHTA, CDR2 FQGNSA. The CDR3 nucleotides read TGTGCCAGCAGCTTAGTGGGGGGGAGCTCCTACAATGAGCAGTTCTTC. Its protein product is CASSLVGGSSYNEQFF.

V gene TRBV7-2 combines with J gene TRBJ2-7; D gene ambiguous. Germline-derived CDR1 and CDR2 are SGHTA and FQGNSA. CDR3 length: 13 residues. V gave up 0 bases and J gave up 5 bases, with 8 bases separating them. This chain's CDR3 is CASSLARVNEQYF. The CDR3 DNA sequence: TGTGCCAGCAGCTTAGCAAGAGTCAACGAGCAGTACTTC.

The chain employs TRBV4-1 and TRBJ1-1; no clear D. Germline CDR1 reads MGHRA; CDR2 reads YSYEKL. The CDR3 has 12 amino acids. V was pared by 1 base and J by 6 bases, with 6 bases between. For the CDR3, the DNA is TGCGCCAGCAGCCAAGGCGGAGCTGAAGCTTTCTTT. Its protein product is CASSQGGAEAFF.

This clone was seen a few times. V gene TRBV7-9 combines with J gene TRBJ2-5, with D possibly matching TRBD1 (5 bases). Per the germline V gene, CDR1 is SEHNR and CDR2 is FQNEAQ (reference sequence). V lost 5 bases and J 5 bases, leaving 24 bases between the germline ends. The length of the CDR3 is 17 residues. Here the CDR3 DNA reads TGTGCCAGCAGCCAAACCCCTAAGACAGCCTCGGGTGAGACCCAGTACTTC. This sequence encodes CASSQTPKTASGETQYF.

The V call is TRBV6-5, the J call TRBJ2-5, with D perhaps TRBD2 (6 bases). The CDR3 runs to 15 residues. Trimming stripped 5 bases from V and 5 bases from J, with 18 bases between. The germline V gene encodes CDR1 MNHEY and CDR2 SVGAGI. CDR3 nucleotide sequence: TGTGCCAGCAGTCCGGCCCAGACTAGTAGGGAGACCCAGTACTTC. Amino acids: CASSPAQTSRETQYF.

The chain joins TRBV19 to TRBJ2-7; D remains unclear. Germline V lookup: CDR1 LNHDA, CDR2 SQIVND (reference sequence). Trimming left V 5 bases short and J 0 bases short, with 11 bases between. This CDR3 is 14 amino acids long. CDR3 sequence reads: CASSETSSSYEQYF. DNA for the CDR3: TGTGCCAGTAGTGAGACAAGTAGCTCCTACGAGCAGTACTTC.

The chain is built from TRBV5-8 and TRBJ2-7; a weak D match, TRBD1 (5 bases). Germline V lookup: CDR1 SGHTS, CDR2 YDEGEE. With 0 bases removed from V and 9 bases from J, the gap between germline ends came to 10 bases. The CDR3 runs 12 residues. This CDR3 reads CASSLGPGRQYF. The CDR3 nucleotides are TGTGCCAGCAGCTTGGGCCCAGGGCGGCAGTACTTC.

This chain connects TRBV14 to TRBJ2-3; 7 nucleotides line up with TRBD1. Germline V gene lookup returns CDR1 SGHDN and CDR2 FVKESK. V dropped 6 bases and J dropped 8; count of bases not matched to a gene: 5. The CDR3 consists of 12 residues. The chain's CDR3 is CASSDRVGTQYF. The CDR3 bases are TGTGCCAGCAGTGACAGGGTGGGTACGCAGTATTTT.

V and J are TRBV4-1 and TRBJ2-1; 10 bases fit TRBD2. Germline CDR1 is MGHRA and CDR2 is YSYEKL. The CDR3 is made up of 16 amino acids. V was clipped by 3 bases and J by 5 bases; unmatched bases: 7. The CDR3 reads CASSHLGLAVDNEQFF. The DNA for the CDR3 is TGCGCCAGCAGCCACCTCGGACTAGCGGTGGACAATGAGCAGTTCTTC.

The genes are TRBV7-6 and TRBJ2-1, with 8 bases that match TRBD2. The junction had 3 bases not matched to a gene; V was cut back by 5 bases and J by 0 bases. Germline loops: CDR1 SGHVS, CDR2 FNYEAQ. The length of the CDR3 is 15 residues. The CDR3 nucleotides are TGTGCCAGCAGCGGGAGCGGGAGCTCCTACAATGAGCAGTTCTTC. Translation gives CASSGSGSSYNEQFF.

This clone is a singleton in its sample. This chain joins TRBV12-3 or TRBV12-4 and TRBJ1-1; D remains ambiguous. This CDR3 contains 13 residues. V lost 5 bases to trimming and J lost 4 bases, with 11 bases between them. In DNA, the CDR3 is TGTGCCAGCAGTAGCACGGTAGCCACTGAAGCTTTCTTT. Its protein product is CASSSTVATEAFF.

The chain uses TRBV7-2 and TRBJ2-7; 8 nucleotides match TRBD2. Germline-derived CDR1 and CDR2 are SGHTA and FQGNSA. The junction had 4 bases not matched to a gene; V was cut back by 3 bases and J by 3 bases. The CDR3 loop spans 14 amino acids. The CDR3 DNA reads TGTGCCAGCAGCTTGACTAGCGATGTCTACGAGCAGTACTTC. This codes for CASSLTSDVYEQYF.

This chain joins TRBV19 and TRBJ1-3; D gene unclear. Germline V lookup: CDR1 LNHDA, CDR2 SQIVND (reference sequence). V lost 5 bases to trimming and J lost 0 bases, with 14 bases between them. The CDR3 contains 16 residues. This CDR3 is CASSDPLAYSGNTIYF. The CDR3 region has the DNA TGTGCCAGTAGTGATCCACTAGCCTACTCTGGAAACACCATATATTTT.

The CDR3 spells CASSPRDSPVYEQYF. The CDR3 region has the DNA TGCGCCAGCAGTCCCCGGGACAGCCCAGTCTACGAGCAGTACTTC. The V gene is TRBV4-3, the J gene TRBJ2-7, with 7 bases identical to TRBD1. There are 15 residues in the CDR3. Germline values: CDR1 LGHNA, CDR2 YSLEER. J lost 3 bases, V lost 6 bases, and 11 bases had no gene match.

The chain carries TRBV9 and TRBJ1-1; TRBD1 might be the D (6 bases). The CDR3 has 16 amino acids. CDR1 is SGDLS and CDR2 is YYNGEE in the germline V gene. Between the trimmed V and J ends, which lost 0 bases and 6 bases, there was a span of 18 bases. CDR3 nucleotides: TGTGCCAGCAGCGTAGGAGGGGCGGGGGGGCGTTCTGAAGCTTTCTTT. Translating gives CASSVGGAGGRSEAFF. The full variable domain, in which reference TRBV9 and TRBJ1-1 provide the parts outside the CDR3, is DSGVTQTPKHLITATGQRVTLRCSPRSGDLSVYWYQQSLDQGLQFLIQYYNGEERAKGNILERFSAQQFPDLHSELNLSSLELGDSALYFCASSVGGAGGRSEAFFGQGTRLTVV.

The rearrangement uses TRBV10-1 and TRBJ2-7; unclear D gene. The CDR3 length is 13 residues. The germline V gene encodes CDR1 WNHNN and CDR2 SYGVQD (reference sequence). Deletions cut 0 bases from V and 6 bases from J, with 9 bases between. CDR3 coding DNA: TGCGCCAGCAGTGAGTCTAGCCTAGGCGAGCAGTACTTC. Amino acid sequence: CASSESSLGEQYF.

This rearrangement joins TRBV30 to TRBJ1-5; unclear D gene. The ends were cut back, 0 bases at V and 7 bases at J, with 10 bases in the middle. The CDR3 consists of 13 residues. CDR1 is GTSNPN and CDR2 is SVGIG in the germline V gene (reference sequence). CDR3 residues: CAWSVRDSQPQHF. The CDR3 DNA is TGTGCCTGGAGTGTTAGAGATTCCCAGCCCCAGCATTTT.

Here the CDR3 reads CASSDRDRTNGYTF. The CDR3 nucleotides are TGTGCCAGCAGTGACCGGGACAGGACAAATGGCTACACCTTC. The chain combines TRBV6-1 with TRBJ1-2; the match to TRBD1 covers 8 bases. In germline, CDR1 is MNHNS, CDR2 SASEGT. V was clipped by 3 bases and J by 6 bases; unmatched bases: 6. The CDR3 has 14 amino acids.

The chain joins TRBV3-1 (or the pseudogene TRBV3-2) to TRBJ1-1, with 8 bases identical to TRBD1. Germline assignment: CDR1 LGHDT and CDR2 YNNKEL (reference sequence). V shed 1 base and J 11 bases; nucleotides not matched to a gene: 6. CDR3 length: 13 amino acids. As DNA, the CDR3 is TGTGCCAGCAGCCAAGCGGCAGGGGGCACGGCTTTCTTT. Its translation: CASSQAAGGTAFF.

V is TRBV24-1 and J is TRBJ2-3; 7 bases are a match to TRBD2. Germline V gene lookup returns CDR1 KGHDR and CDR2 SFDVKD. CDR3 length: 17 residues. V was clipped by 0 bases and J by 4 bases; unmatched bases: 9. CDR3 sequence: CATSDLHLAGAPDTQYF. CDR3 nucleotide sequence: TGTGCCACCAGTGATTTGCACCTCGCGGGAGCCCCAGATACGCAGTATTTT.

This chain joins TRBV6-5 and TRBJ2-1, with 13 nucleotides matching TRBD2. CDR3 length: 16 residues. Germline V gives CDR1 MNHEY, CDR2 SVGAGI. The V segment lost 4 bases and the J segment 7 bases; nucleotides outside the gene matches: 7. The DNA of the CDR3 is TGTGCCAGCAGTTCAGTACTAGCGGGAGGGCCTAATGAGCAGTTCTTC. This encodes CASSSVLAGGPNEQFF.

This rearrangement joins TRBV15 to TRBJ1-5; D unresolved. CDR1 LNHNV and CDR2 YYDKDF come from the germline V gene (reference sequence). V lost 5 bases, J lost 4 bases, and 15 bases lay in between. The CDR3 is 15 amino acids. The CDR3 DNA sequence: TGTGCCACCAGCGGCTCTCGGTCGGGGAATCAGCCCCAGCATTTT. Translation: CATSGSRSGNQPQHF.

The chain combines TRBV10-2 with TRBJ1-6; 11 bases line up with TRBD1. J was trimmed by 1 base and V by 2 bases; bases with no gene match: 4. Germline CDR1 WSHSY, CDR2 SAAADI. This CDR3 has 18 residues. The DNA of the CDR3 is TGCGCCAGCAGTGAGCCAGGACAGGGGGCGTCCTATAATTCACCCCTCCACTTT. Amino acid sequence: CASSEPGQGASYNSPLHF.

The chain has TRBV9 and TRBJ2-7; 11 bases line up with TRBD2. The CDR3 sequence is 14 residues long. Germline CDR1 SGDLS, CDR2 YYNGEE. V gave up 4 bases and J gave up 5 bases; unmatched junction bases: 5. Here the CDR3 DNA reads TGTGCCAGCAGCTATAGCGGGGGGGCCCACGAGCAGTACTTC. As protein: CASSYSGGAHEQYF.

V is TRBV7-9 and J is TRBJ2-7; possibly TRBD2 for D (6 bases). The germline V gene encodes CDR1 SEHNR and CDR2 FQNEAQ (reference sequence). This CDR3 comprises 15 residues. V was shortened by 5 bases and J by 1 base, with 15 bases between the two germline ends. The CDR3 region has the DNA TGTGCCAGCAGCCAAGAGGCGGGATTGTCCTACGAGCAGTACTTC. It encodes CASSQEAGLSYEQYF.

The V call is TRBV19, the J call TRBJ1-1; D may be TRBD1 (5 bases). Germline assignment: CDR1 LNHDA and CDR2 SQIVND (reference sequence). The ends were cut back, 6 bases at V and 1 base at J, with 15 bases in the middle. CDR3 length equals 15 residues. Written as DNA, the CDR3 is TGTGCCAGTAGACGGCGGCTGGGGCAGAACACTGAAGCTTTCTTT. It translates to CASRRRLGQNTEAFF.

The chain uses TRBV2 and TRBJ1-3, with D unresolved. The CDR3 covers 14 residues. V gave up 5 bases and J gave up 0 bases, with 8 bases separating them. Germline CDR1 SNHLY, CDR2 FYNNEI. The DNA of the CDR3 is TGTGCCAGCAGTATAACTTCCTCTGGAAACACCATATATTTT. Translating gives CASSITSSGNTIYF.